Listed below are T cell receptor beta chains from one sample, sequenced in a study of response to subunit inactivated influenza vaccine. TCRdb recomputed calls from the RT-PCR reads with MiXCR, one row per CDR3 protein. The sample has about 650,000 distinct CDR3 sequences, approximately 15% seen once. Sequencing was performed on PBMCs from blood, taken about 14 days before vaccination. The receptors were sampled from a man in his fifties who received an inactivated influenza vaccine. CDR3s include the opening cysteine and the closing phenylalanine or tryptophan.

J gene: TRBJ2-7; CDR3 length: 13; V gene: TRBV15; CDR3 protein: CATSRDTVYEQYF
J gene: TRBJ2-5; CDR3 length: 12; V gene: TRBV28; CDR3 protein: CASNSRGETQYF
J gene: TRBJ1-4; CDR3 length: 14; V gene: TRBV7-2; CDR3 protein: CASGNRGTNEKLFF
J gene: TRBJ2-1; CDR3 length: 15; V gene: TRBV4-3; CDR3 protein: CASSQDLTPPIEQFF
J gene: TRBJ2-7; CDR3 length: 15; V gene: TRBV12-3/TRBV12-4; CDR3 protein: CASSPTGQGIYEQYF
J gene: TRBJ2-1; CDR3 length: 14; V gene: TRBV15; CDR3 protein: CATQMTGGFYEQFF
J gene: TRBJ1-6; CDR3 length: 13; V gene: TRBV27; CDR3 protein: CASTLSYNSPLHF
J gene: TRBJ2-4; CDR3 length: 14; V gene: TRBV27; CDR3 protein: CASSSTGQGNIQYF
J gene: TRBJ1-5; CDR3 length: 14; V gene: TRBV12-3/TRBV12-4; CDR3 protein: CASSPVSSNQPQHF
J gene: TRBJ1-1; CDR3 length: 14; V gene: TRBV3-1; CDR3 protein: CASSGGVMNTEAFF
J gene: TRBJ2-3; CDR3 length: 15; V gene: TRBV28; CDR3 protein: CASSPWRGSTDTQYF
J gene: TRBJ2-5; CDR3 length: 15; V gene: TRBV29-1; CDR3 protein: CSVAFSIRGEETQYF
J gene: TRBJ2-3; CDR3 length: 15; V gene: TRBV7-2; CDR3 protein: CASSFGVLGTDTQYF
J gene: TRBJ2-7; CDR3 length: 11; V gene: TRBV20-1; CDR3 protein: CSASGGYEQYF
J gene: TRBJ1-3; CDR3 length: 16; V gene: TRBV4-2; CDR3 protein: CASSQDDRGRGNTIYF
J gene: TRBJ1-2; CDR3 length: 15; V gene: TRBV5-1; CDR3 protein: CASSSELGLLRGYTF
J gene: TRBJ2-7; CDR3 length: 17; V gene: TRBV20-1; CDR3 protein: CSARDWRGGSTSYEQYF
J gene: TRBJ2-7; CDR3 length: 12; V gene: TRBV10-3; CDR3 protein: CASDIPSYEQYF
J gene: TRBJ2-7; CDR3 length: 14; V gene: TRBV10-2; CDR3 protein: CASSESRGQYEQYF
J gene: TRBJ1-5; CDR3 length: 14; V gene: TRBV27; CDR3 protein: CASGAGGFNQPQHF
J gene: TRBJ2-3; CDR3 length: 11; V gene: TRBV7-9; CDR3 protein: CASSHSDTQYF
J gene: TRBJ2-7; CDR3 length: 15; V gene: TRBV5-1; CDR3 protein: CASSLAAGGVDEQYF
J gene: TRBJ2-7; CDR3 length: 12; V gene: TRBV10-1; CDR3 protein: CASSDQGDEQYF
J gene: TRBJ2-3; CDR3 length: 13; V gene: TRBV20-1; CDR3 protein: CSASSGASDTQYF
J gene: TRBJ2-5; CDR3 length: 15; V gene: TRBV7-2; CDR3 protein: CASSFDRGHRETQYF
J gene: TRBJ2-7; CDR3 length: 14; V gene: TRBV10-3; CDR3 protein: CAISTGQGRREQYF
J gene: TRBJ2-1; CDR3 length: 16; V gene: TRBV18; CDR3 protein: CASSPQTGGISNEQFF
J gene: TRBJ1-5; CDR3 length: 16; V gene: TRBV5-1; CDR3 protein: CASSLGLGQNNQPQHF
J gene: TRBJ2-1; CDR3 length: 15; V gene: TRBV5-6; CDR3 protein: CASSLLFAGRNEQFF
J gene: TRBJ1-5; CDR3 length: 13; V gene: TRBV5-1; CDR3 protein: CASSFYVDQPQHF
J gene: TRBJ2-1; CDR3 length: 18; V gene: TRBV9; CDR3 protein: CASSTPGRTSRSYNEQFF
J gene: TRBJ2-7; CDR3 length: 15; V gene: TRBV7-2; CDR3 protein: CGSTSTGGDSYEQYF
J gene: TRBJ2-3; CDR3 length: 14; V gene: TRBV3-1; CDR3 protein: CASRQRGPGDTQYF
J gene: TRBJ2-7; CDR3 length: 13; V gene: TRBV2; CDR3 protein: CASSWGTSAEQYF
J gene: TRBJ2-4; CDR3 length: 15; V gene: TRBV6-5; CDR3 protein: CASSYSASGVYTQYF
J gene: TRBJ2-2; CDR3 length: 17; V gene: TRBV4-3; CDR3 protein: CASSQARDRGFAGELFF
J gene: TRBJ2-1; CDR3 length: 11; V gene: TRBV6-2/TRBV6-3; CDR3 protein: CASSYPDQKIF
J gene: TRBJ2-1; CDR3 length: 15; V gene: TRBV5-1; CDR3 protein: CASSLERDSYNEQFF
J gene: TRBJ1-5; CDR3 length: 14; V gene: TRBV6-1; CDR3 protein: CASGTTGNNQPQHF
J gene: TRBJ2-1; CDR3 length: 13; V gene: TRBV24-1; CDR3 protein: CATSVDRYNEQFF
J gene: TRBJ2-1; CDR3 length: 12; V gene: TRBV7-2; CDR3 protein: CASSLTGNEQFF
J gene: TRBJ2-1; CDR3 length: 16; V gene: TRBV5-1; CDR3 protein: CASSLDVVAGINEQFF